The 7 T cell receptor beta chains in this list originate from one sample, sequenced in a study of monozygotic twins with inflammatory bowel disease. TCRdb reprocessed the 5' RACE reads; each CDR3 protein has one entry and no DNA is given. Its clone listing holds more than 300,000 distinct CDR3 sequences. The sequencing sample was made of blood. The receptors originated from a human donor with ulcerative colitis or Crohn's disease, or a healthy co-twin of an affected twin (not recorded which).

The V and J genes are TRBV4-1 and TRBJ2-7; the D gene TCRdb calls, TRBD2, cannot be checked with no DNA. The CDR3 has 18 amino acids. The germline CDR1 and CDR2 sequences are MGHRA and YSYEKL. The CDR3 is CASSQEGGYPGSNWKQYF.

This chain joins TRBV24-1 and TRBJ2-3; TCRdb's assignment of TRBD2 cannot be checked, as there is no DNA. This CDR3 has 17 residues. Germline V CDR1 and CDR2: KGHDR, SFDVKD. The CDR3 region is CATSDSAYSSTGDTQYF.

The chain links TRBV7-2 to TRBJ2-7. The germline gives CDR1 SGHTA, CDR2 FQGNSA. The CDR3 length is 16 residues. This chain's CDR3 is CASSLGNNLRAYEQYF.

The CDR3 loop is CAITGGNTEAFF. The genes are TRBV10-3 and TRBJ1-1; TCRdb proposes TRBD1, but this gene call is untestable without DNA. CDR3 length: 12 amino acids. The germline V gene encodes CDR1 ENHRY and CDR2 SYGVKD.

The chain has TRBV5-6 and TRBJ2-6; checking the TCRdb D call of TRBD1 is not possible without DNA. The CDR3 consists of 15 residues. Germline V CDR1 and CDR2: SGHDT, YYEEEE. CDR3 amino acids: CASSFLGTGANVLTF.

This chain uses TRBV7-2 with TRBJ2-5; as DNA is missing, the TRBD1 call by TCRdb cannot be tested. CDR1 SGHTA and CDR2 FQGNSA come from the germline V gene. This CDR3 comprises 14 residues. The chain's CDR3 is CASNWMGQQETQYF.

The chain carries TRBV5-1 and TRBJ2-7. Germline V CDR1 and CDR2: SGHRS, YFSETQ. The CDR3 totals 14 residues. Here the CDR3 reads CASSLTATSYEQYF. Full variable domain (outside the CDR3, taken from reference TRBV5-1 and TRBJ2-7): KAGVTQTPRYLIKTRGQQVTLSCSPISGHRSVSWYQQTPGQGLQFLFEYFSETQRNKGNFPGRFSGRQFSNSRSEMNVSTLELGDSALYLCASSLTATSYEQYFGPGTRLTVT.